The 26 T cell receptor beta chains in this list originate from one sample, sequenced in a study of T cell changes during pregnancy in multiple sclerosis (dated by TCRdb to about 2019). Library preparation used the immunoSEQ multiplex PCR assay. The clones in this table, taken by TCRdb from immuneACCESS, are in-frame only. Not every clone is retained; where verified, under half of the shortfall comes from an unresolved V gene, and the cause of the rest is unknown. The sample table contains approximately 60,000 clones; only one count was recorded for 85% to 95% of them. The ten largest clones capture approximately 0.36% of the sample. The sample in question was CD4+ T cells from peripheral blood mononuclear cells, obtained before pregnancy. The receptor set was obtained from a female donor with multiple sclerosis, enrolled in a pregnancy study.

With respect to this clone: One junction end does not reproduce the germline sequence, and a read error may be involved. This chain's CDR3 is CAWSLLTGSNF. The CDR3 region has the DNA TGTGCCTGGAGTCTGCTGACTGGGTCTAACTTC. This chain uses TRBV30 with TRBJ1-2; D call uncertain. CDR1 is GTSNPN, CDR2 SVGIG, per germline (reference sequence). The CDR3 runs 11 residues.

The chain employs TRBV7-9 and TRBJ2-1; 10 bases align to TRBD2. CDR1 and CDR2 (germline): SEHNR, FQNEAQ (reference sequence). The CDR3 loop spans 16 amino acids. The J segment lost 0 bases and the V segment lost 5 bases, leaving 4 bases of the junction unmatched. CDR3 bases: TGTGCCAGCAGCCCAAGGACTAGCGGCTCCTACAATGAGCAGTTCTTC. Amino acids: CASSPRTSGSYNEQFF.

This clone was observed a single time. V gene TRBV5-4 combines with J gene TRBJ1-4, with D maybe TRBD1 (5 bases). Germline V lookup: CDR1 SGHNT, CDR2 YYREEE (reference sequence). The germline V and J ends were trimmed by 4 bases and 5 bases, with 15 bases remaining between them. This CDR3 comprises 15 residues. This chain's CDR3 is CASSIGTRGNEKLFF. DNA for the CDR3: TGTGCCAGCAGCATCGGGACCCGGGGGAATGAAAAACTGTTTTTT.

This clone was counted between two and nine times. The CDR3: CASSRGTREVTLHF. CDR3 nucleotides: TGTGCCAGCAGCCGGGGGACCCGGGAGGTAACCCTCCACTTT. V usage is TRBV5-4 and J usage is TRBJ1-6; TRBD1 might be the D (5 bases). Per germline, CDR1 SGHNT and CDR2 YYREEE (reference sequence). V lost 4 bases, J lost 14 bases, and 19 bases lay in between. This CDR3 region has 14 residues.

The V call is TRBV28, the J call TRBJ1-1; D possibly corresponds to TRBD1 (5 bases). Trimming took 1 base from V and 5 from J, leaving 14 bases between them. Germline V gene sequence: CDR1 MDHEN, CDR2 SYDVKM. The CDR3 is 15 amino acids. The CDR3 here is CASSLFRGMRTEAFF. CDR3 DNA sequence: TGTGCCAGCAGTTTATTTAGGGGAATGCGGACTGAAGCTTTCTTT.

V and J are TRBV9 and TRBJ2-1; 9 nucleotides match TRBD1. V lost 0 bases and J lost 7; bases outside the gene matches: 5. CDR3 length equals 15 residues. Germline V gene data show CDR1 as SGDLS and CDR2 as YYNGEE. CDR3 DNA: TGTGCCAGCAGCGTAGAGGGACAGGGAAGGAATGAGCAGTTCTTC. It encodes CASSVEGQGRNEQFF.

This chain connects TRBV2 to TRBJ2-3, with 8 bases that match TRBD2. There are 14 residues in the CDR3. V shed 6 bases and J 4 bases; nucleotides not matched to a gene: 6. The germline V gene encodes CDR1 SNHLY and CDR2 FYNNEI. CDR3 amino acids: CASRIGLAADTQYF. The CDR3 DNA reads as TGTGCCAGCAGAATAGGACTAGCCGCAGATACGCAGTATTTT.

V gene TRBV28 combines with J gene TRBJ1-5, with 7 bases fitting TRBD1. Losses at the gene ends were 11 bases for V and 7 bases for J; bases not matched to a gene: 11. Germline-derived CDR1 and CDR2 are MDHEN and SYDVKM. The CDR3 contains 13 residues. CDR3 sequence reads: CAAKDRVGQPQHF. CDR3 DNA: TGTGCCGCCAAAGACAGGGTGGGACAGCCCCAGCATTTT.

The chain recombines TRBV14 with TRBJ2-3; a weak D match, TRBD1 (5 bases). This CDR3 is 16 amino acids long. V was trimmed by 1 base and J by 0 bases, leaving 11 bases between them. CDR1 is SGHDN and CDR2 is FVKESK in the germline V gene. CDR3 DNA sequence: TGTGCCAGCAGCCAAGGGGGCGGAGTAAGCACAGATACGCAGTATTTT. Residues: CASSQGGGVSTDTQYF.

V usage is TRBV25-1 and J usage is TRBJ2-1; TRBD2 might be the D (5 bases). The germline V and J ends were trimmed by 6 bases and 4 bases, with 10 bases remaining between them. The CDR3 length is 13 residues. Per germline, CDR1 MGHDK and CDR2 SYGVNS. The CDR3 region is CASRATGYNEQFF. CDR3 sequence (DNA): TGTGCCAGCAGGGCGACGGGGTACAATGAGCAGTTCTTC. Complete variable domain (other parts from reference TRBV25-1 and TRBJ2-1): EADIYQTPRYLVIGTGKKITLECSQTMGHDKMYWYQQDPGMELHLIHYSYGVNSTEKGDLSSESTVSRIRTEHFPLTLESARPSHTSQYLCASRATGYNEQFFGPGTRLTVL.

This chain links TRBV5-1 with TRBJ2-5, with TRBD1 matching 8 bases. With 2 bases clipped from V and 5 bases from J, the junction kept 8 bases outside the gene matches. This CDR3 contains 15 residues. CDR1 and CDR2 from the germline V gene are SGHRS and YFSETQ. This chain's CDR3 is CASSFGQGAGETQYF. CDR3 in DNA: TGCGCCAGCAGCTTTGGGCAGGGGGCTGGGGAGACCCAGTACTTC.

The chain is built from TRBV28 and TRBJ2-1; TRBD2 matches 8 bases. CDR1 and CDR2 (germline): MDHEN, SYDVKM. The J segment lost 10 bases and the V segment lost 6 bases, leaving 8 bases of the junction unmatched. CDR3 length: 13 residues. This chain's CDR3 is CASRFLAGREQFF. CDR3 in DNA: TGTGCCAGCAGATTCTTAGCGGGGAGAGAGCAGTTCTTC.

V usage is TRBV6-5 and J usage is TRBJ1-2; D is possibly TRBD1 (6 bases). Germline-derived CDR1 and CDR2 are MNHEY and SVGAGI. V was cut by 6 bases and J by 3 bases, with 17 bases left in between. There are 15 residues in the CDR3. As DNA, the CDR3 is TGTGCCAGCAGCAGTGGTGCAGGGGCAGACTATGGCTACACCTTC. Amino acids: CASSSGAGADYGYTF.

This rearrangement joins TRBV6-5 to TRBJ2-1, with no clear D. The CDR3 consists of 14 residues. Germline V CDR1 and CDR2: MNHEY, SVGAGI. V lost 0 bases and J 4 bases, leaving 7 bases between the germline ends. CDR3: CASSYSTDYNEQFF. CDR3 in DNA: TGTGCCAGCAGTTACTCTACTGATTACAATGAGCAGTTCTTC.

The chain joins TRBV19 to TRBJ1-3; D possibly corresponds to TRBD1 (6 bases). The CDR3 runs 14 residues. Looked up from germline, CDR1 is LNHDA and CDR2 is SQIVND (reference sequence). Trimming took off 3 bases at V and 0 bases at J, with 6 bases between the two ends. The CDR3 nucleotides are TGTGCCAGTAGTATGACAGGCTCTGGAAACACCATATATTTT. The encoded protein is CASSMTGSGNTIYF.

The chain recombines TRBV6-5 with TRBJ1-2; possibly TRBD1 for D (5 bases). CDR3 size: 12 residues. Germline V gene sequence: CDR1 MNHEY, CDR2 SVGAGI. The V end lost 6 bases, the J end lost 0 bases, and 5 bases lay between the germline ends. The CDR3 protein is CASRQANYGYTF. CDR3 DNA: TGTGCCAGCAGACAGGCTAACTATGGCTACACCTTC.

The rearrangement links TRBV19 to TRBJ2-5; TRBD2 matches 14 bases. Germline-derived CDR1 and CDR2 are LNHDA and SQIVND (reference sequence). The V gene end was trimmed by 7 bases and the J gene end by 3 bases; junction bases not matched to a gene: 7. The CDR3 has 16 residues. The CDR3 region is CASTPRTSGRKETQYF. CDR3 nucleotides: TGTGCCAGTACTCCAAGGACTAGCGGGAGGAAAGAGACCCAGTACTTC.

The rearrangement links TRBV29-1 to TRBJ2-3; D remains unclear. Germline CDR1 SQVTM, CDR2 ANQGSEA. This CDR3 comprises 12 residues. V lost 4 bases and J lost 4, with 9 bases in between. CDR3 amino acids: CSVGVASDTQYF. The DNA of the CDR3 is TGCAGCGTTGGGGTAGCCTCAGATACGCAGTATTTT.

The rearrangement links TRBV2 to TRBJ1-1; 7 nucleotides align to TRBD1. The CDR3 contains 13 residues. Germline CDR1 reads SNHLY; CDR2 reads FYNNEI. V lost 6 bases to trimming and J lost 1 base; unmatched junction nucleotides: 2. CDR3 residues: CASRGQENTEAFF. The CDR3 region has the DNA TGTGCCAGCAGAGGACAGGAGAACACTGAAGCTTTCTTT. The whole variable domain, filled in from reference TRBV2 and TRBJ1-1, reads EPEVTQTPSHQVTQMGQEVILRCVPISNHLYFYWYRQILGQKVEFLVSFYNNEISEKSEIFDDQFSVERPDGSNFTLKIRSTKLEDSAMYFCASRGQENTEAFFGQGTRLTVV.

This sequence joins TRBV28 and TRBJ2-1; 7 nucleotides align to TRBD2. V lost 0 bases and J lost 4; bases outside the gene matches: 6. Germline loops: CDR1 MDHEN, CDR2 SYDVKM. The CDR3 contains 16 residues. The CDR3 nucleotides are TGTGCCAGCAGTTTATGGGGCGGGAGCCGGTACAATGAGCAGTTCTTC. Its translation is CASSLWGGSRYNEQFF.

The chain has TRBV5-1 and TRBJ2-1; 8 bases align to TRBD2. The length of the CDR3 is 14 residues. CDR1 and CDR2 from the germline V gene are SGHRS and YFSETQ. The ends lost 6 bases at V and 3 bases at J; junction bases unmatched: 5. The CDR3, as DNA: TGCGCCAGCAAACCGACTAGCGACTACAATGAGCAGTTCTTC. Its translation: CASKPTSDYNEQFF.

This rearrangement joins TRBV18 to TRBJ1-5; D possibly corresponds to TRBD1 (6 bases). V lost 2 bases and J 2 bases, leaving 7 bases between the germline ends. This CDR3 spans 14 amino acids. Germline V CDR1 and CDR2: KGHSH, LQKENI. This chain's CDR3 is CASSPRQGNQPQHF. CDR3 coding DNA: TGTGCCAGCTCACCAAGACAGGGCAATCAGCCCCAGCATTTT.

J is TRBJ2-7 and V is TRBV4-3; 12 nucleotides match TRBD2. This CDR3 is 16 amino acids long. V dropped 0 bases and J dropped 9; count of bases not matched to a gene: 9. Looked up from germline, CDR1 is LGHNA and CDR2 is YSLEER. The CDR3 DNA reads as TGCGCCAGCAGCCAAGATCCACTAGCGGGAGGAAGGGGGCAGTACTTC. This gives the protein CASSQDPLAGGRGQYF.

V and J are TRBV19 and TRBJ2-7, with 7 bases matching TRBD2. V shed 3 bases and J 3 bases; nucleotides not matched to a gene: 2. The CDR3 is 13 amino acids. Germline V gene lookup returns CDR1 LNHDA and CDR2 SQIVND (reference sequence). This chain's CDR3 is CASSIGGSYEQYF. The CDR3 coding sequence is TGTGCCAGTAGTATCGGCGGGAGCTACGAGCAGTACTTC.

This clone was detected once. The rearrangement uses TRBV5-5 and TRBJ2-1, with a tentative D call TRBD2 (5 bases). Germline CDR1 reads SGHKS; CDR2 reads YYEKEE (reference sequence). This CDR3 comprises 15 residues. V was trimmed by 6 bases and J by 5 bases, leaving 18 bases between them. The CDR3 nucleotides read TGTGCCAGCACCCTGTCTGGGTGGGGAGACAATGAGCAGTTCTTC. Translating gives CASTLSGWGDNEQFF.

This chain links TRBV18 with TRBJ2-7; 10 bases match TRBD2. Germline CDR1 is KGHSH and CDR2 is LQKENI. The CDR3 totals 15 residues. Losses at the gene ends were 4 bases for V and 2 bases for J; bases not matched to a gene: 5. Here the CDR3 DNA reads TGTGCCAGCTCACTAACTAGCGGGAATACCTACGAGCAGTACTTC. Protein sequence: CASSLTSGNTYEQYF.